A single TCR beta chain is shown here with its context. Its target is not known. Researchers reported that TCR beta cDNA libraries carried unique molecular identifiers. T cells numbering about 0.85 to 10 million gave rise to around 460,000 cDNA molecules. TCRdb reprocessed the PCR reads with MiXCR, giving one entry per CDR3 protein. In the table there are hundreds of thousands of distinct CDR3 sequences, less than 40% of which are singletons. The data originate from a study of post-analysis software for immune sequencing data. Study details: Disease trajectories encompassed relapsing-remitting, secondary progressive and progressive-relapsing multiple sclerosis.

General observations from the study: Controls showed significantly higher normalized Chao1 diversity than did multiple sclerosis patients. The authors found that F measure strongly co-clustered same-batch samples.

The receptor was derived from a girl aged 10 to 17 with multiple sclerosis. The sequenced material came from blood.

This chain's CDR3 is CASSGPGQNRFF. The CDR3 coding sequence is TGTGCCAGCAGTGGGCCGGGACAGAATAGGTTCTTC. This sequence joins TRBV28 and TRBJ2-1, with 7 nucleotides matching TRBD1. The germline V gene has CDR1 MDHEN and CDR2 SYDVKM. The CDR3 loop spans 12 amino acids. V was pared by 5 bases and J by 15 bases, with 10 bases of the junction left unmatched. Using reference TRBV28 and TRBJ2-1 for the parts outside the CDR3, the full variable domain is DVKVTQSSRYLVKRTGEKVFLECVQDMDHENMFWYRQDPGLGLRLIYFSYDVKMKEKGDIPEGYSVSREKKERFSLILESASTNQTSMYLCASSGPGQNRFFGPGTRLTVL.